Shown below are 9 T cell receptor beta chains from a single sample sequenced in a study of CD8+CD57+ T cells in acquired aplastic anemia. TCR beta VDJ and CDR3 profiling used genomic DNA as template. Each CDR3 protein is one row after TCRdb ran MiXCR on the reads. The table includes about 180,000 distinct CDR3 sequences, 48% detected once. An expansion of CD8+CD57+ cells by flow cytometry had been shown in patients chosen for sequencing. The sample taken for sequencing was sorted CD4+, CD8+, or CD8+CD57+ T cells (not recorded which) from PBMCs. The receptors stem from a human donor with aplastic anemia.

This clonotype was recorded many times. The chain links TRBV4-1 to TRBJ2-7, with D maybe TRBD1 (5 bases). The CDR3 has 13 amino acids. Germline V lookup: CDR1 MGHRA, CDR2 YSYEKL. V lost 0 bases and J lost 3, with 6 bases in between. The CDR3: CASSQEQDYEQYF. CDR3 nucleotides: TGCGCCAGCAGCCAAGAACAGGACTACGAGCAGTACTTC.

This clonotype was recorded once. V is TRBV20-1 and J is TRBJ1-6; D is unclear. V was cut by 0 bases and J by 12 bases, with 12 bases left in between. Germline CDR1 reads DFQATT; CDR2 reads SNEGSKA (reference sequence). This CDR3 region has 13 residues. CDR3 in DNA: TGCAGTGCTAGAGATCCCACGGGCGAACCCCTCCACTTT. Encoded protein: CSARDPTGEPLHF.

The V call is TRBV25-1, the J call TRBJ2-1; 12 bases fit TRBD2. V lost 0 bases to trimming and J lost 4 bases; unmatched junction nucleotides: 4. The CDR3 is 17 residues long. Germline values: CDR1 MGHDK, CDR2 SYGVNS. The CDR3 DNA is TGTGCCAGCAGTGAATATCACCTAGCGGGAGGGTACAATGAGCAGTTCTTC. Its protein is CASSEYHLAGGYNEQFF.

This chain joins TRBV2 and TRBJ1-3, with TRBD1 matching 10 bases. Germline lookup yields CDR1 SNHLY and CDR2 FYNNEI. The CDR3 is 15 residues long. V shed 4 bases and J 2 bases; nucleotides not matched to a gene: 2. The CDR3 DNA is TGTGCCAGCAGTGCCGGGACAGGGGCTGGAAACACCATATATTTT. It specifies CASSAGTGAGNTIYF.

Concerning this clonotype itself: Since a much larger clone is just one base distant, this may be a read error. The chain has TRBV5-3 and TRBJ2-7; D is possibly TRBD2 (6 bases). TRBV5-3 is an ORF for which the function is uncertain. The CDR3 spans 11 residues. Trimming cost V 8 bases and J 7 bases, with 13 bases left between them. The chain's CDR3 is CASGGNKEQYF. Written as DNA, the CDR3 is TGTGCCAGCGGCGGGAACAAAGAGCAGTACTTC.

This clonotype was detected ten times or more. This chain links TRBV11-1 with TRBJ2-1; D is possibly TRBD1 (6 bases). Germline assignment: CDR1 SGHAT and CDR2 FQDESV (reference sequence). The CDR3 sequence is 16 residues long. Deletions cut 0 bases from V and 12 bases from J, with 21 bases between. As DNA, the CDR3 is TGTGCCAGCAGCTTAGCGCAGACAGTTGGGGGCCAAGGGCAGTTCTTC. Translation gives CASSLAQTVGGQGQFF.

This clonotype was detected many times. This chain joins TRBV20-1 and TRBJ1-1; D may be TRBD1 (6 bases). Germline V gene data show CDR1 as DFQATT and CDR2 as SNEGSKA (reference sequence). The CDR3 has 16 amino acids. V lost 0 bases and J 0 bases, leaving 14 bases between the germline ends. The CDR3 DNA sequence: TGCAGTGCTAGAGACTACACAGGGATAATGAACACTGAAGCTTTCTTT. Protein sequence: CSARDYTGIMNTEAFF.

The sample holds one count of this clonotype. The genes are TRBV7-8 and TRBJ1-1; no definite D call. Trimming took off 6 bases at V and 7 bases at J, with 9 bases between the two ends. CDR1 is SGHVS, CDR2 FQNEAQ, per germline. This CDR3 contains 11 residues. DNA of the CDR3: TGTGCCAGCAGTTTCGGAGGTGAAGCTTTCTTT. Encoded protein: CASSFGGEAFF.

The CDR3 bases are TGTGCCACCAGTGGAGGGGGGGTAGAGACCCAGTACTTC. Amino acid sequence: CATSGGGVETQYF. The J gene is TRBJ2-5, the V gene TRBV24-1; weak D call: TRBD2 (7 bases). Germline CDR1 KGHDR, CDR2 SFDVKD. The CDR3 loop spans 13 amino acids. V was cut by 5 bases and J by 4 bases, with 10 bases left in between.